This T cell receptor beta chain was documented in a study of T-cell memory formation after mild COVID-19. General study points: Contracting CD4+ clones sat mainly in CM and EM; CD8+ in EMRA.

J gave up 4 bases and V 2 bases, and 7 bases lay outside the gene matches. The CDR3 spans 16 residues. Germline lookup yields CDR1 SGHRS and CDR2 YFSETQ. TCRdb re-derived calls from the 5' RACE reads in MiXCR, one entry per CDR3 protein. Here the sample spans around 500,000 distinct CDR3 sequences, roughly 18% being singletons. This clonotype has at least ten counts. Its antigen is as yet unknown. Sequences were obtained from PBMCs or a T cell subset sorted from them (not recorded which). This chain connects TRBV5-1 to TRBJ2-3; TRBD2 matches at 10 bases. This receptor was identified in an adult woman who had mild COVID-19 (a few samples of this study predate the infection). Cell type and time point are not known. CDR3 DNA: TGCGCCAGCAGCTTACCTAGCGGGAGATCTGCAGATACGCAGTATTTT. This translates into CASSLPSGRSADTQYF.